Each of the 4 T cell receptor beta chains below was sequenced from the same sample in a study of T-cell memory formation after mild COVID-19. TCRdb fed the 5' RACE reads into MiXCR, producing one record per CDR3 protein. The data hold around 110,000 distinct CDR3 sequences, with roughly 14% observed a single time. The material sequenced was PBMCs or a T cell subset sorted from them (not recorded which). All receptors come from a man aged 18 to 29 who had mild COVID-19 (a few samples of this study predate the infection). Cell type and time point are not known.

The chain carries TRBV2 and TRBJ2-2, with 10 bases that match TRBD1. The CDR3 sequence is 15 residues long. Germline V gene sequence: CDR1 SNHLY, CDR2 FYNNEI. J was trimmed by 6 bases and V by 4 bases; bases with no gene match: 5. CDR3 sequence reads: CASSGAGTGAGELFF. Here the CDR3 DNA reads TGTGCCAGCAGTGGAGCGGGGACAGGGGCCGGGGAGCTGTTTTTT.

The sample holds a few counts of this clonotype. The CDR3 protein is CASRQRAGEAFF. The DNA for the CDR3 is TGTGCCAGCAGACAACGAGCTGGTGAAGCTTTCTTT. J is TRBJ1-1 and V is TRBV6-2 or TRBV6-3, with no clear D. The V end was cut by 6 bases, the J end by 7 bases, with 12 bases between. The CDR3 extends over 12 amino acids. CDR1 MNHEY and CDR2 SVGEGT come from the germline V gene.

Only one count was recorded for this clonotype. The CDR3 nucleotides read TGCGCCAGCAGCCAAGATCCCAGGGATGGTCAGCCCCAGCATTTT. Its protein is CASSQDPRDGQPQHF. The chain uses TRBV4-1 and TRBJ1-5; maybe TRBD1 (5 bases). Germline loops: CDR1 MGHRA, CDR2 YSYEKL. Deletions cut 0 bases from V and 6 bases from J, with 12 bases between. This CDR3 has 15 residues.

This clonotype was counted between two and nine times. The chain has TRBV6-1 and TRBJ2-7; the D is unclear. Per the germline V gene, CDR1 is MNHNS and CDR2 is SASEGT. The CDR3 is 12 residues long. V gave up 2 bases and J gave up 5 bases, with 7 bases separating them. The CDR3 DNA reads TGTGCCAGCAGTGAATGGAACGACGAGCAGTACGTC. It encodes CASSEWNDEQYV.